The rows below give T cell receptor beta chains drawn from one sample of a study of T cells expressing NK-cell markers. One entry per CDR3 protein, without DNA, is what TCRdb gives after re-calling the 5' RACE reads. The table lists about 150,000 distinct CDR3 sequences. Sequencing used blood T cells: a sorted CD56 or NKG2C T cell subset, CD4+ or CD8+ T cells, or bulk PBMC T cells (not recorded which). The receptors here all came from a man aged 18 to 69 in good health. CDR3s include the opening cysteine and the closing phenylalanine or tryptophan.

j_call,v_call,cdr3_aa
TRBJ2-3,TRBV7-2,CASSLVFGARVFDTQYF
TRBJ2-7,TRBV5-1,CASSFPGGLGDEQYF
TRBJ2-1,TRBV27,CASLTSANEQFF
TRBJ2-5,TRBV3-1,CASSQDREGETQYF
TRBJ1-1,TRBV2,CASRRTVNTEAFF
TRBJ2-7,TRBV6-2/TRBV6-3,CASADLEAEQYF
TRBJ2-2,TRBV11-2,CASREPGGPTGELFF
TRBJ1-2,TRBV6-1,CASSLKGRYTYGYTF
TRBJ1-2,TRBV6-5,CASSYGRYANYGYTF
TRBJ1-6,TRBV5-1,CASSLVFGTGDSPLHF
TRBJ2-2,TRBV24-1,CATSALNTGELFF
TRBJ2-1,TRBV2,CASTVSGGDNEQFF
TRBJ2-1,TRBV20-1,CSARRTGYGNEQFF
TRBJ2-7,TRBV19,CASSGTAAYEQYF
TRBJ1-2,TRBV6-5,CASSYSGGTVYGYTF
TRBJ2-7,TRBV5-6,CASSLNTGRGLEQYF
TRBJ2-7,TRBV20-1,CSARDRRGSYEQYF
TRBJ2-2,TRBV6-4,CASTPPRRGQTGELFF
TRBJ1-1,TRBV2,CASSEKKTNTEAFF
TRBJ2-4,TRBV2,CASSAGTGLKNIQYF
TRBJ2-2,TRBV24-1,CATSDDRGGELFF
TRBJ1-2,TRBV9,CASSVGTGGDYGYTF
TRBJ2-1,TRBV6-1,CASSDDSSYNEQFF
TRBJ1-6,TRBV20-1,CSARALRDSPFNSPLHF
TRBJ1-2,TRBV7-9,CASSRQGGYGYTF
TRBJ2-1,TRBV5-1,CASSPSGTDSYNEQFF
TRBJ1-5,TRBV15,CATSSRKFLPQHF
TRBJ2-7,TRBV20-1,CSARKPGQGFYEQYF
TRBJ2-3,TRBV20-1,CSAETSGGLGTDTQYF
TRBJ1-1,TRBV4-2,CASSRSGTEAFF
TRBJ2-7,TRBV4-2,CASSQESPRTEGSYEQYF
TRBJ2-5,TRBV7-6,CASSPPDRPQETQYF
TRBJ1-6,TRBV9,CASSVDGDSNSPLHF
TRBJ2-3,TRBV11-1,CASSHGLAGGEVPDTQYF
TRBJ2-5,TRBV2,CASTRLAGDQETQYF
TRBJ2-1,TRBV7-6,CASSSTPSSYNEQFF